The rows below give T cell receptor beta chains drawn from one sample of a study of PD-L1 blockade in urothelial cancer. This table comes from immunoSEQ multiplex PCR, and its TCRdb copy is limited to in-frame clones, with some not included. The sample lists under 55,000 clones, around 80% occurring once. Sequenced material: PBMCs, taken around atezolizumab (anti-PD-L1) treatment. These receptors came from a man aged 55 to 69 with urothelial cancer. Both conserved end residues are part of each CDR3. D genes are given only for firm matches. A clone size is listed for some rows: how often the clone was seen (once, few, many), or a class if it is expanded.

clone size: NA; V gene: TRBV9; J gene: TRBJ1-3; D gene: NA; CDR3 protein: CASSVSYSGNTIYF; CDR3 DNA: TGTGCCAGCAGCGTATCGTACTCTGGAAACACCATATATTTT
clone size: NA; V gene: TRBV19; J gene: TRBJ1-4; D gene: TRBD1; CDR3 protein: CASSPSRDRGREKLFF; CDR3 DNA: TGTGCCAGTAGTCCGAGCCGGGACAGGGGTCGCGAAAAACTGTTTTTT
clone size: NA; V gene: TRBV11-2; J gene: TRBJ1-1; D gene: NA; CDR3 protein: CASSGALGGAFF; CDR3 DNA: TGTGCCAGCAGCGGCGCCCTGGGGGGAGCTTTCTTT
clone size: NA; V gene: TRBV19; J gene: TRBJ1-4; D gene: TRBD1; CDR3 protein: CASSNRQGLDEKLFF; CDR3 DNA: TGTGCCAGTAGTAACCGACAGGGGTTGGACGAAAAACTGTTTTTT
clone size: NA; V gene: TRBV18; J gene: TRBJ1-1; D gene: TRBD1; CDR3 protein: CASSTNRGEAFF; CDR3 DNA: TGTGCCAGCTCAACAAACAGGGGTGAAGCTTTCTTT
clone size: NA; V gene: TRBV28; J gene: TRBJ2-1; D gene: TRBD2; CDR3 protein: CASSLWGEGSYNEQFF; CDR3 DNA: TGTGCCAGCAGTTTATGGGGGGAGGGCTCCTACAATGAGCAGTTCTTC
clone size: NA; V gene: TRBV28; J gene: TRBJ1-5; D gene: NA; CDR3 protein: CASSPLGPQHF; CDR3 DNA: TGTGCCAGCAGCCCCCTCGGGCCCCAGCATTTT
clone size: NA; V gene: TRBV15; J gene: TRBJ2-5; D gene: NA; CDR3 protein: CATSRDRGRAETQYF; CDR3 DNA: TGTGCCACCAGCAGAGATAGGGGGAGGGCGGAGACCCAGTACTTC
clone size: NA; V gene: TRBV15; J gene: TRBJ2-7; D gene: TRBD2; CDR3 protein: CATSRGPAGEYEQYF; CDR3 DNA: TGTGCCACCAGCAGAGGTCCAGCGGGAGAGTACGAGCAGTACTTC
clone size: NA; V gene: TRBV5-4; J gene: TRBJ2-3; D gene: TRBD2; CDR3 protein: CASSPGLDSTDTQYF; CDR3 DNA: TGTGCCAGCAGCCCCGGACTAGACTCCACAGATACGCAGTATTTT
clone size: NA; V gene: TRBV29-1; J gene: TRBJ1-5; D gene: NA; CDR3 protein: CSVQDNTGNQPQHF; CDR3 DNA: TGCAGCGTCCAGGACAACACGGGCAATCAGCCCCAGCATTTT
clone size: NA; V gene: TRBV4-3; J gene: TRBJ2-3; D gene: NA; CDR3 protein: CASSQDLSRARTDTQYF; CDR3 DNA: TGCGCCAGCAGCCAAGATCTTAGCAGGGCCCGCACAGATACGCAGTATTTT
clone size: NA; V gene: TRBV27; J gene: TRBJ2-2; D gene: NA; CDR3 protein: CASRTRRGGSNTGELFF; CDR3 DNA: TGTGCCAGCAGGACCCGGAGGGGGGGGTCGAACACCGGGGAGCTGTTTTTT
clone size: NA; V gene: TRBV7-9; J gene: TRBJ1-6; D gene: NA; CDR3 protein: CASSLPTETNSPLHF; CDR3 DNA: TGTGCCAGCAGCTTACCGACAGAAACGAATTCACCCCTCCACTTT
clone size: NA; V gene: TRBV19; J gene: TRBJ1-5; D gene: TRBD1; CDR3 protein: CASRPGGGYSNQPQHF; CDR3 DNA: TGTGCCAGTAGACCAGGGGGCGGTTATAGCAATCAGCCCCAGCATTTT
clone size: NA; V gene: TRBV4-1; J gene: TRBJ2-6; D gene: NA; CDR3 protein: CASSQAGTGANVLTF; CDR3 DNA: TGCGCCAGCAGCCAAGCGGGAACTGGGGCCAACGTCCTGACTTTC
clone size: NA; V gene: TRBV28; J gene: TRBJ1-2; D gene: TRBD1; CDR3 protein: CASRETGTYGYTF; CDR3 DNA: TGTGCCAGCAGGGAGACAGGGACCTATGGCTACACCTTC
clone size: NA; V gene: TRBV28; J gene: TRBJ2-7; D gene: TRBD2; CDR3 protein: CASSWRLAGPYEQYF; CDR3 DNA: TGTGCCAGCAGTTGGAGACTAGCGGGACCCTACGAGCAGTACTTC
clone size: NA; V gene: TRBV5-1; J gene: TRBJ1-2; D gene: NA; CDR3 protein: CASSLDGGAAGYTF; CDR3 DNA: TGCGCCAGCAGCTTGGATGGGGGGGCGGCGGGCTACACCTTC
clone size: NA; V gene: TRBV2; J gene: TRBJ1-2; D gene: TRBD1; CDR3 protein: CASSEAGTDYLVTF; CDR3 DNA: TGTGCCAGCAGTGAAGCGGGGACAGACTACTTAGTCACCTTC
clone size: NA; V gene: TRBV4-3; J gene: TRBJ2-1; D gene: TRBD2; CDR3 protein: CASSQDPAGTSGYNEQFF; CDR3 DNA: TGCGCCAGCAGCCAAGATCCCGCTGGGACTAGCGGTTACAATGAGCAGTTCTTC
clone size: medium-sized; V gene: TRBV9; J gene: TRBJ2-3; D gene: TRBD2; CDR3 protein: CASTASGGGTQYF; CDR3 DNA: TGTGCCAGCACGGCTAGCGGGGGGGGTACGCAGTATTTT
clone size: NA; V gene: TRBV7-2; J gene: TRBJ2-1; D gene: TRBD1; CDR3 protein: CASSLAGQGQRNEQFF; CDR3 DNA: TGTGCCAGCAGCTTAGCGGGACAGGGGCAACGCAATGAGCAGTTCTTC
clone size: NA; V gene: TRBV7-6; J gene: TRBJ1-2; D gene: NA; CDR3 protein: CASSLDSSVNYGYTF; CDR3 DNA: TGTGCCAGCAGCTTAGACAGTTCCGTTAACTATGGCTACACCTTC
clone size: NA; V gene: TRBV28; J gene: TRBJ2-7; D gene: NA; CDR3 protein: CASRPGGAFLNEQYF; CDR3 DNA: TGTGCCAGCAGGCCAGGAGGAGCTTTTTTGAACGAGCAGTACTTC
clone size: NA; V gene: TRBV2; J gene: TRBJ2-7; D gene: NA; CDR3 protein: CASGKQGLHEQYF; CDR3 DNA: TGTGCCAGCGGAAAACAGGGTCTCCACGAGCAGTACTTC
clone size: NA; V gene: TRBV7-9; J gene: TRBJ2-1; D gene: TRBD2; CDR3 protein: CASSAVPIAGSYNEQFF; CDR3 DNA: TGTGCCAGCAGCGCGGTTCCTATAGCGGGCTCCTACAATGAGCAGTTCTTC
clone size: NA; V gene: TRBV7-9; J gene: TRBJ2-3; D gene: TRBD2; CDR3 protein: CASSFELAGGLGTQYF; CDR3 DNA: TGTGCCAGCAGCTTCGAACTAGCGGGGGGTTTGGGTACGCAGTATTTT
clone size: NA; V gene: TRBV6-5; J gene: TRBJ1-1; D gene: TRBD1; CDR3 protein: CASSYFRDRGKTAFF; CDR3 DNA: TGTGCCAGCAGTTACTTTAGGGACAGGGGGAAAACAGCTTTCTTT
clone size: NA; V gene: TRBV25-1; J gene: TRBJ1-1; D gene: TRBD1; CDR3 protein: CASSESTTGMNTEAFF; CDR3 DNA: TGTGCCAGCAGTGAATCTACGACAGGGATGAACACTGAAGCTTTCTTT
clone size: NA; V gene: TRBV5-1; J gene: TRBJ1-4; D gene: NA; CDR3 protein: CASSLTGTATNEKLFF; CDR3 DNA: TGCGCCAGCAGCTTGACAGGGACGGCAACTAATGAAAAACTGTTTTTT
clone size: NA; V gene: TRBV2; J gene: TRBJ2-7; D gene: NA; CDR3 protein: CASSEALRGSEQYF; CDR3 DNA: TGTGCCAGCAGTGAAGCGCTTCGGGGATCCGAGCAGTACTTC
clone size: NA; V gene: TRBV19; J gene: TRBJ1-1; D gene: NA; CDR3 protein: CASREGGSANTEAFF; CDR3 DNA: TGTGCCAGTAGGGAAGGGGGTAGCGCGAACACTGAAGCTTTCTTT
clone size: NA; V gene: TRBV27; J gene: TRBJ1-2; D gene: NA; CDR3 protein: CASKSRDTSYGYTF; CDR3 DNA: TGTGCCAGCAAGAGCCGGGACACGTCGTATGGCTACACCTTC
clone size: NA; V gene: TRBV7-9; J gene: TRBJ2-1; D gene: NA; CDR3 protein: CASSSRMAGTSYNEQFF; CDR3 DNA: TGTGCCAGCAGCTCCCGGATGGCGGGGACTTCCTACAATGAGCAGTTCTTC
clone size: once; V gene: TRBV10-2; J gene: TRBJ1-5; D gene: TRBD1; CDR3 protein: CASRDREQPQHF; CDR3 DNA: TGCGCCAGCAGGGACAGGGAACAGCCCCAGCATTTT
clone size: NA; V gene: TRBV7-9; J gene: TRBJ1-2; D gene: TRBD1; CDR3 protein: CASSAGQGDYGYTF; CDR3 DNA: TGTGCCAGCAGCGCCGGACAGGGGGACTATGGCTACACCTTC
clone size: NA; V gene: TRBV7-9; J gene: TRBJ2-1; D gene: TRBD1; CDR3 protein: CASRGTGRYNEQFF; CDR3 DNA: TGTGCCAGCAGGGGGACAGGTCGATACAATGAGCAGTTCTTC
clone size: NA; V gene: TRBV19; J gene: TRBJ2-2; D gene: NA; CDR3 protein: CASSIQGNTGELFF; CDR3 DNA: TGTGCCAGTAGTATCCAGGGGAACACCGGGGAGCTGTTTTTT
clone size: NA; V gene: TRBV5-8; J gene: TRBJ2-7; D gene: TRBD2; CDR3 protein: CASSRGEAGAYEQYF; CDR3 DNA: TGTGCCAGCAGCCGGGGAGAAGCGGGAGCCTACGAGCAGTACTTC
clone size: NA; V gene: TRBV7-9; J gene: TRBJ2-6; D gene: NA; CDR3 protein: CASSLAEGSKGGANVLTF; CDR3 DNA: TGTGCCAGCAGCTTAGCGGAGGGAAGCAAGGGTGGGGCCAACGTCCTGACTTTC
clone size: NA; V gene: TRBV11-2; J gene: TRBJ2-1; D gene: NA; CDR3 protein: CASSLGLYNEQFF; CDR3 DNA: TGTGCCAGCAGCTTGGGACTGTACAATGAGCAGTTCTTC
clone size: NA; V gene: TRBV16; J gene: TRBJ1-3; D gene: NA; CDR3 protein: CASSQSRGHTGNTIYF; CDR3 DNA: TGTGCCAGCAGCCAATCGCGGGGCCATACTGGAAACACCATATATTTT
clone size: NA; V gene: TRBV7-6; J gene: TRBJ2-1; D gene: TRBD1; CDR3 protein: CASSSRTGEGVYNEQFF; CDR3 DNA: TGTGCCAGCAGCTCAAGGACAGGGGAGGGGGTTTACAATGAGCAGTTCTTC
clone size: NA; V gene: TRBV6-1; J gene: TRBJ1-2; D gene: NA; CDR3 protein: CASNPTDANYGYTF; CDR3 DNA: TGTGCCAGCAATCCGACAGACGCTAACTATGGCTACACCTTC
clone size: once; V gene: TRBV6-5; J gene: TRBJ2-3; D gene: NA; CDR3 protein: CASSYRRQASTDTQYF; CDR3 DNA: TGTGCCAGCAGTTACAGACGACAGGCTAGCACAGATACGCAGTATTTT
clone size: NA; V gene: TRBV5-1; J gene: TRBJ2-3; D gene: TRBD2; CDR3 protein: CASCIWAGEADTQYF; CDR3 DNA: TGCGCCAGCTGCATTTGGGCGGGAGAGGCAGATACGCAGTATTTT
clone size: few; V gene: TRBV5-1; J gene: TRBJ2-2; D gene: TRBD1; CDR3 protein: CASSPTGTGGLGELFF; CDR3 DNA: TGCGCCAGCAGCCCGACCGGGACAGGGGGCCTCGGGGAGCTGTTTTTT
clone size: NA; V gene: TRBV18; J gene: TRBJ2-5; D gene: NA; CDR3 protein: CASSPPATPGRYQETQYF; CDR3 DNA: TGTGCCAGCTCACCACCTGCGACCCCGGGGAGATACCAAGAGACCCAGTACTTC
clone size: NA; V gene: TRBV28; J gene: TRBJ1-3; D gene: NA; CDR3 protein: CASSAGGNSGNTIYF; CDR3 DNA: TGTGCCAGCAGCGCGGGAGGGAACTCTGGAAACACCATATATTTT
clone size: NA; V gene: TRBV19; J gene: TRBJ2-7; D gene: NA; CDR3 protein: CASTDRGEQYF; CDR3 DNA: TGTGCCAGTACAGACCGGGGCGAGCAGTACTTC
clone size: NA; V gene: TRBV28; J gene: TRBJ1-1; D gene: TRBD1; CDR3 protein: CASSIPRTGLLDEAFF; CDR3 DNA: TGTGCCAGCAGTATCCCCCGGACAGGCTTACTTGATGAAGCTTTCTTT
clone size: NA; V gene: TRBV9; J gene: TRBJ2-7; D gene: TRBD1; CDR3 protein: CASSPSSTGYEQYF; CDR3 DNA: TGTGCCAGCAGCCCCTCCTCGACAGGGTACGAGCAGTACTTC
clone size: NA; V gene: TRBV18; J gene: TRBJ2-5; D gene: NA; CDR3 protein: CASSPNGETQYF; CDR3 DNA: TGTGCCAGCTCGCCAAACGGAGAGACCCAGTACTTC
clone size: NA; V gene: TRBV28; J gene: TRBJ2-1; D gene: TRBD2; CDR3 protein: CASSSLWRGDNEQFF; CDR3 DNA: TGTGCCAGCAGTTCCTTGTGGCGGGGGGACAATGAGCAGTTCTTC